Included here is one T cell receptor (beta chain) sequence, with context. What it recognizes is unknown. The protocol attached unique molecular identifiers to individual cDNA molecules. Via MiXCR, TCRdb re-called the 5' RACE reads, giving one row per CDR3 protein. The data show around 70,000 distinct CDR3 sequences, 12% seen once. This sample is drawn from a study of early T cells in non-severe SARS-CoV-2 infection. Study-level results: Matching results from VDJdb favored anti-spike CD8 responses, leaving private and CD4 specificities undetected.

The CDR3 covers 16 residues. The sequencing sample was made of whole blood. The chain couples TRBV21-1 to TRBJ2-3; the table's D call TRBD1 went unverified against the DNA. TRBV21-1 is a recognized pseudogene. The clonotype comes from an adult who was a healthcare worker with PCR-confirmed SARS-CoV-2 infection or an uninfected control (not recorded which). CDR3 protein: CASSKMVGTPTDTQYF. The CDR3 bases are TGTGCCAGCAGCAAAATGGTGGGGACACCCACAGATACGCAGTATTTT.